Sequencing of this TCR beta chain was carried out in a study of shared clonotypes between healthy human individuals. Trimming stripped 4 bases from V and 6 bases from J, with 21 bases between. Germline V gives CDR1 SGHDT, CDR2 YYEEEE. This CDR3 is built from 16 residues. Libraries were prepared by immunoSEQ multiplex PCR; TCRdb keeps only in-frame clonotypes and omits some of them. Of 2 million or so clones in the sample, about 95% were seen once. Naive CD8 cells lacked CD45RO and underwent positive selection for CCR7, leaving out terminally differentiated effector memory CD45RA+ cells. Findings and caveats of the study: Sorted-subset samples were not fully sequenced, rarefaction indicated.

For this clone: The target antigen is unknown.

This chain connects TRBV5-6 to TRBJ2-3; D assignment may be TRBD1 or TRBD2 (6 bases each). The source of this sequence is a man aged 18-30 years in good health. Sequencing was performed on naive CD8+ T cells sorted from blood. CDR3 residues: CASSPEGTGPTDTQYF. The CDR3 nucleotides are TGTGCCAGCAGCCCGGAGGGTACAGGGCCGACGGATACGCAGTATTTT.